The sample holds many counts of the clone carrying this T cell receptor beta chain. What it recognizes is unknown. The data derive from a study of neurological immune-mediated disorders. General observations from the study: HTLV-1-associated myelopathy had the most TCR clonal expansion, whereas multiple sclerosis had the least (lower than in healthy controls).

The cDNA came from 5'RACE with 10-nucleotide random UMIs. Sequencing runs each generated in excess of 180 million TCR-beta sequences derived from 15-18 subjects. TCRdb passed the 5' RACE reads through MiXCR, listing each CDR3 protein once. The profile covers about 99,000 distinct CDR3 sequences, with about a tenth appearing a single time and around 3.3% taken by the ten largest. The germline gives CDR1 DFQATT, CDR2 SNEGSKA (reference sequence). This CDR3 has 14 residues. Deletions cut 4 bases from V and 0 bases from J, with 13 bases between. Noted time point: longitudinal time-point 3. Unsorted libraries were generated from 2 million PBMCs held at -80 degrees C.

The chain employs TRBV20-1 and TRBJ2-7; tentatively, D is TRBD1 (6 bases). Sequencing was carried out using PBMCs. The source of this sequence is a female donor with HTLV-1-associated myelopathy (HAM/TSP). The DNA of the CDR3 is TGCAGTGCTAAGAAAGGGGGTGCCTCCTACGAGCAGTACTTC. Translating gives CSAKKGGASYEQYF.